The 24 T cell receptor beta chains below were found in one sample sequenced in a study of memory CD4+ T cells and cytomegalovirus serostatus. The protocol was immunoSEQ multiplex PCR, while the TCRdb copy is restricted to in-frame clones and leaves out a portion. This table has about 50,000 clones, 60% to 85% appearing once. The sort gate was single viable CD3+CD4+CD8-CD45RO+ cells for memory CD4+ T cells. Sequencing input: memory CD4+ T cells from blood. The receptor set was obtained from an adult in good health and CMV-seronegative.

V is TRBV5-1 and J is TRBJ1-1; D is undetermined. Germline CDR1 SGHRS, CDR2 YFSETQ. The CDR3 consists of 15 residues. Trimming stripped 4 bases from V and 2 bases from J, with 15 bases between. The CDR3 sequence: CASSPISKANTEAFF. For the CDR3, the DNA is TGCGCCAGCAGCCCGATAAGTAAGGCAAACACTGAAGCTTTCTTT.

The table lists this clone with a few counts. V is TRBV7-8 and J is TRBJ2-5, with D possibly called TRBD1 or TRBD2 (6 bases each). Trimming left V 5 bases short and J 5 bases short, with 21 bases between. CDR1 and CDR2 (germline): SGHVS, FQNEAQ. This CDR3 has 16 residues. The CDR3 bases are TGTGCCAGCAGCCTGAGCGCGGGACAAACGGCGGAGACCCAGTACTTC. It translates to CASSLSAGQTAETQYF.

The chain has TRBV27 and TRBJ1-5; TRBD1 is a possible D gene (6 bases). The CDR3 runs to 14 residues. Trimming stripped 5 bases from V and 7 bases from J, with 15 bases between. Germline-derived CDR1 and CDR2 are MNHEY and SMNVEV (reference sequence). CDR3 DNA sequence: TGTGCCAGCAGTCCCAGGGGTTTCGAGCAGCCCCAGCATTTT. Its translation: CASSPRGFEQPQHF.

The V and J genes are TRBV19 and TRBJ1-2, with 7 bases identical to TRBD1. The junction had 10 bases not matched to a gene; V was cut back by 7 bases and J by 2 bases. The CDR3 is 15 residues long. CDR1 LNHDA and CDR2 SQIVND come from the germline V gene (reference sequence). The CDR3 DNA sequence: TGTGCCAGTAATGCCCGAACAGGGGACAACTATGGCTACACCTTC. It translates to CASNARTGDNYGYTF.

The chain has TRBV2 and TRBJ2-2, with TRBD2 identical over 13 bases. Trimming removed 6 bases from V and 4 bases from J; junction bases left unmatched: 5. CDR3 length equals 16 residues. Per the germline V gene, CDR1 is SNHLY and CDR2 is FYNNEI. Here the CDR3 reads CASSTSGGVLTGELFF. The CDR3 DNA reads TGTGCCAGCAGCACTAGCGGGGGGGTTCTCACCGGGGAGCTGTTTTTT.

The J gene is TRBJ2-2, the V gene TRBV19; TRBD1 matches at 12 bases. Trimming took 3 bases from V and 14 from J; bases not matched to a gene: 7. The germline V gene has CDR1 LNHDA and CDR2 SQIVND (reference sequence). This CDR3 has 14 amino acids. The CDR3 sequence: CASSITGTGGGLFF. The DNA for the CDR3 is TGTGCCAGTAGTATCACCGGGACAGGGGGCGGACTGTTTTTT. Supplemented by reference TRBV19 and TRBJ2-2, the full variable domain reads DGGITQSPKYLFRKEGQNVTLSCEQNLNHDAMYWYRQDPGQGLRLIYYSQIVNDFQKGDIAEGYSVSREKKESFPLTVTSAQKNPTAFYLCASSITGTGGGLFFGEGSRLTVL.

This clone was observed a few times. J is TRBJ1-2 and V is TRBV2, with 7 bases identical to TRBD1. The CDR3 covers 17 residues. Germline V gene sequence: CDR1 SNHLY, CDR2 FYNNEI. Trimming removed 2 bases from V and 3 bases from J; junction bases left unmatched: 12. The CDR3 region is CASSEPNRDSSDYGYTF. The CDR3 DNA sequence: TGTGCCAGCAGTGAACCCAATCGGGACAGCTCCGACTATGGCTACACCTTC.

This clone was detected only a few times. The rearrangement joins TRBV5-4 to TRBJ2-3; perhaps TRBD1 as D (6 bases). V was shortened by 4 bases and J by 0 bases, with 12 bases between the two germline ends. Germline-derived CDR1 and CDR2 are SGHNT and YYREEE (reference sequence). The CDR3 extends over 15 amino acids. The CDR3 sequence is CASSLGQHSTDTQYF. The DNA of the CDR3 is TGTGCCAGCAGCCTAGGACAGCATAGCACAGATACGCAGTATTTT.

The V call is TRBV6-1, the J call TRBJ2-7, with unresolved D. V was cut by 1 base and J by 6 bases, with 13 bases left in between. Germline V CDR1 and CDR2: MNHNS, SASEGT. This CDR3 has 14 residues. CDR3 DNA sequence: TGTGCCAGCAGTGAAGTTGATAGGGTCCGCGAGCAGTACTTC. Residues: CASSEVDRVREQYF.

The J gene is TRBJ2-1, the V gene TRBV18; the match to TRBD1 covers 9 bases. The CDR3 is 15 residues long. CDR1 KGHSH and CDR2 LQKENI come from the germline V gene. The ends lost 3 bases at V and 7 bases at J; junction bases unmatched: 7. CDR3 in DNA: TGTGCCAGCTCACCGGGGACAGGGAGGGGGAATGAGCAGTTCTTC. Translating it yields CASSPGTGRGNEQFF.

This clone was recorded once. The chain has TRBV2 and TRBJ2-7; D is unclear. Trimming took 3 bases from V and 4 from J, leaving 7 bases between them. This CDR3 is 12 amino acids long. CDR1 and CDR2 (germline): SNHLY, FYNNEI. CDR3 in DNA: TGTGCCAGCAGTGATTGGGTTTACGAGCAGTACTTC. Amino acids: CASSDWVYEQYF.

This chain links TRBV30 with TRBJ1-2; D may be TRBD1 (5 bases). Germline CDR1 GTSNPN, CDR2 SVGIG (reference sequence). The CDR3 has 12 residues. V was trimmed by 2 bases and J by 4 bases, leaving 8 bases between them. Here the CDR3 reads CAWSHGTYGYTF. The CDR3, as DNA: TGTGCCTGGAGTCACGGGACCTATGGCTACACCTTC.

The chain employs TRBV4-2 and TRBJ2-7, with D perhaps matching TRBD1 (6 bases). The CDR3 runs 16 residues. Trimming took off 0 bases at V and 2 bases at J, with 14 bases between the two ends. Germline lookup yields CDR1 LGHNA and CDR2 YNFKEQ. The DNA of the CDR3 is TGTGCCAGCAGCCAAGAGAGGACAGCCTCCGCCTACGAGCAGTACTTC. Translated, it gives CASSQERTASAYEQYF.

This clone has a single count. CDR3 in amino acids: CASSRTGGGNTIYF. The DNA of the CDR3 is TGTGCCAGCAGCCGGACAGGGGGTGGAAACACCATATATTTT. The J gene is TRBJ1-3, the V gene TRBV11-2, with 10 nucleotides matching TRBD1. V lost 5 bases, J lost 3 bases, and 1 base stayed unmatched. The CDR3 extends over 14 amino acids. Germline lookup yields CDR1 SGHAT and CDR2 FQNNGV.

The rearrangement uses TRBV27 and TRBJ2-1, with D maybe TRBD1 (6 bases). V lost 6 bases and J 7 bases, leaving 10 bases between the germline ends. In germline, CDR1 is MNHEY, CDR2 SMNVEV (reference sequence). The CDR3 is 12 residues long. The CDR3 region has the DNA TGTGCCAGCAGCCGGCAGGGGAATGAGCAGTTCTTC. Residues: CASSRQGNEQFF.

This clone appeared a single time. The junction departs from germline at one end; a sequencing error may be responsible. The CDR3 DNA reads TGTGCTAGCAGCCCCCCTGGTCCTAATGAGCAGTTCTTC. It translates to CASSPPGPNEQFF. This rearrangement joins TRBV7-7 to TRBJ2-1; D is unresolved. CDR3 length: 13 residues. In germline, CDR1 is SSHAT, CDR2 FNYEAQ (reference sequence). Drawing the rest from reference TRBV7-7 and TRBJ2-1, the complete variable domain is GAGVSQSPRYKVTKRGQDVTLRCDPISSHATLYWYQQALGQGPEFLTYFNYEAQPDKSGLPSDRFSAERPEGSISTLTIQRTEQRDSAMYRCASSPPGPNEQFFGPGTRLTVL.

The V and J genes are TRBV19 and TRBJ1-6, with D unresolved. CDR1 LNHDA and CDR2 SQIVND come from the germline V gene (reference sequence). This CDR3 has 16 amino acids. Trimming cost V 3 bases and J 4 bases, with 13 bases left between them. For the CDR3, the DNA is TGTGCCAGTAGTATGTTCAATTACCCTTATAATTCACCCCTCCACTTT. It translates to CASSMFNYPYNSPLHF. Complete variable domain (other parts from reference TRBV19 and TRBJ1-6): DGGITQSPKYLFRKEGQNVTLSCEQNLNHDAMYWYRQDPGQGLRLIYYSQIVNDFQKGDIAEGYSVSREKKESFPLTVTSAQKNPTAFYLCASSMFNYPYNSPLHFGNGTRLTVT.

The chain is built from TRBV9 and TRBJ2-3, with D tentatively TRBD1 (6 bases). V lost 7 bases and J lost 1, with 13 bases in between. The CDR3 runs 14 residues. Germline V gene sequence: CDR1 SGDLS, CDR2 YYNGEE. In nucleotides, the CDR3 is TGTGCCAGCGGAGAGGGGGTCCGCACAGATACGCAGTATTTT. It translates to CASGEGVRTDTQYF. Drawing the rest from reference TRBV9 and TRBJ2-3, the complete variable domain is DSGVTQTPKHLITATGQRVTLRCSPRSGDLSVYWYQQSLDQGLQFLIQYYNGEERAKGNILERFSAQQFPDLHSELNLSSLELGDSALYFCASGEGVRTDTQYFGPGTRLTVL.

The V and J genes are TRBV6-5 and TRBJ2-3; D is perhaps TRBD2 (5 bases). The CDR3 sequence is 15 residues long. Between the trimmed V and J ends, which lost 0 bases and 2 bases, there was a span of 9 bases. Germline-derived CDR1 and CDR2 are MNHEY and SVGAGI. The CDR3 DNA reads TGTGCCAGCAGTTACTCGAGGGTGCCCACAGATACGCAGTATTTT. Residues: CASSYSRVPTDTQYF.

The rearrangement links TRBV5-8 to TRBJ2-7; no clear D gene. CDR1 is SGHTS, CDR2 YDEGEE, per germline. The CDR3 length is 12 residues. V was cut by 4 bases and J by 3 bases, with 8 bases left in between. The CDR3 spells CASSPLGYEQYF. Written as DNA, the CDR3 is TGTGCCAGCAGCCCCCTGGGCTACGAGCAGTACTTC.

The CDR3 spells CASSQDTMGAYGYTF. The CDR3 DNA sequence: TGCGCCAGCAGCCAAGACACCATGGGGGCCTATGGCTACACCTTC. V gene TRBV4-3 combines with J gene TRBJ1-2; weak D call: TRBD1 (6 bases). The germline gives CDR1 LGHNA, CDR2 YSLEER. The length of the CDR3 is 15 residues. The V end lost 0 bases, the J end lost 4 bases, and 12 bases lay between the germline ends.

This clone was seen more than once but under ten times. The chain recombines TRBV9 with TRBJ2-2; D is perhaps TRBD1 (7 bases). Germline assignment: CDR1 SGDLS and CDR2 YYNGEE. V was cut by 3 bases and J by 0 bases, with 12 bases left in between. The CDR3 loop spans 16 amino acids. CDR3 residues: CASSETGEANTGELFF. The DNA for the CDR3 is TGTGCCAGCAGCGAAACAGGGGAGGCGAACACCGGGGAGCTGTTTTTT.

The chain is built from TRBV10-3 and TRBJ2-1; no clear D gene. The CDR3 spans 16 residues. V gave up 0 bases and J gave up 7 bases, with 16 bases separating them. Germline-derived CDR1 and CDR2 are ENHRY and SYGVKD. The CDR3 sequence: CAISESRVGRQNEQFF. DNA of the CDR3: TGTGCCATCAGTGAGTCGAGAGTCGGGCGTCAAAATGAGCAGTTCTTC.

The rearrangement uses TRBV5-1 and TRBJ2-6; 7 nucleotides agree with TRBD1. The J segment lost 7 bases and the V segment lost 4 bases, leaving 8 bases of the junction unmatched. This CDR3 region has 15 residues. CDR1 and CDR2 (germline): SGHRS, YFSETQ. The DNA of the CDR3 is TGCGCCAGCAGCGCAACAGGGGTGGCTGCCAACGTCCTGACTTTC. As protein: CASSATGVAANVLTF.